The T cell receptor (beta chain) described here comes from a study of blood T cell repertoires in COVID-19. Study context: Specimens from acute and convalescent COVID-19 originated in the United States, Italy and Spain. PBMCs, B-cell-depleted T cells, or T cells were the source of the cDNA or gDNA that made up the material.

In the original workflow: Quantification of nucleated cells was approximated via reference gene primer amplification. Method: immunoSEQ multiplex PCR; TCRdb's copy keeps in-frame clones and lacks some. V, J and clone size are taken as reported in that table, and D and trimming were inferred from the DNA itself. The sample contains approximately 220,000 clones, 80% to 85% of which appear only once. Trimming left V 4 bases short and J 4 bases short, with 18 bases between. The CDR3 totals 16 residues. Germline lookup yields CDR1 LGHDT and CDR2 YNNKEL (reference sequence). The genes are TRBV3-1 (or the pseudogene TRBV3-2) and TRBJ2-3; D is ambiguous. The material sequenced was peripheral blood. This clonotype was sampled from a woman aged 60-75 years with acute or convalescent COVID-19. The CDR3 loop is CASSPRSSRRPDTQYF. CDR3 bases: TGTGCCAGCAGCCCCCGTTCTAGTCGAAGGCCAGATACGCAGTATTTT.